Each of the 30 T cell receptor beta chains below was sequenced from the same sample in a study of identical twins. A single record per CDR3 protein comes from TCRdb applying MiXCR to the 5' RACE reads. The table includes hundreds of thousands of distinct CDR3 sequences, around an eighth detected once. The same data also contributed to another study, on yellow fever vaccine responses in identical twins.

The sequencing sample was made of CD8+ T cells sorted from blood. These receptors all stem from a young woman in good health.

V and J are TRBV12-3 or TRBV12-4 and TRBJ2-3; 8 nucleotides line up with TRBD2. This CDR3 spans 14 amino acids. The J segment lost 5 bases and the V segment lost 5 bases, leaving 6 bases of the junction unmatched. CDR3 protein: CASSPLAEQDTQYF. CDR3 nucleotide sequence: TGTGCCAGCAGTCCACTAGCGGAGCAAGATACGCAGTATTTT.

CDR3 loop: CASGLRAGQGGETQYF. The DNA for the CDR3 is TGTGCTAGTGGTTTGAGAGCCGGACAGGGGGGCGAGACCCAGTACTTC. V is TRBV12-5 and J is TRBJ2-5; 10 bases agree with TRBD1. Germline CDR1 is LGHNT and CDR2 is FRNRAP. The CDR3 runs 16 residues. J gave up 5 bases and V 2 bases, and 8 bases lay outside the gene matches.

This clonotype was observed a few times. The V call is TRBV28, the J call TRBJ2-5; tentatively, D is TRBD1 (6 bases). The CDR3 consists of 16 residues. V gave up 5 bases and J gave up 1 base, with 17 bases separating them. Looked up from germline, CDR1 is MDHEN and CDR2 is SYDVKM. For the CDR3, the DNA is TGTGCCAGCAGTCCCTTCTGGACAGAGAGCCAAGAGACCCAGTACTTC. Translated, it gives CASSPFWTESQETQYF. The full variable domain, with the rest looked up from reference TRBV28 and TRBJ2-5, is DVKVTQSSRYLVKRTGEKVFLECVQDMDHENMFWYRQDPGLGLRLIYFSYDVKMKEKGDIPEGYSVSREKKERFSLILESASTNQTSMYLCASSPFWTESQETQYFGPGTRLLVL.

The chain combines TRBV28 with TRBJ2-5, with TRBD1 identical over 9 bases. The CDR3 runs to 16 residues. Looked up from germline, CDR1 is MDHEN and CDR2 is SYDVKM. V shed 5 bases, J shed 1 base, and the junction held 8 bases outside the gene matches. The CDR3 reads CASSPGTGNFQETQYF. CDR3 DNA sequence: TGTGCCAGCAGTCCCGGGACAGGGAACTTCCAAGAGACCCAGTACTTC.

Written as DNA, the CDR3 is TGTGCCAGCAGCCCGCGGACAGGGGAAAAGAATGAGCAGTTCTTC. It translates to CASSPRTGEKNEQFF. The V call is TRBV11-3, the J call TRBJ2-1; 9 bases line up with TRBD1. Germline CDR1 SGHNT, CDR2 YENEEA. The CDR3 has 15 amino acids. V lost 5 bases to trimming and J lost 7 bases; unmatched junction nucleotides: 9.

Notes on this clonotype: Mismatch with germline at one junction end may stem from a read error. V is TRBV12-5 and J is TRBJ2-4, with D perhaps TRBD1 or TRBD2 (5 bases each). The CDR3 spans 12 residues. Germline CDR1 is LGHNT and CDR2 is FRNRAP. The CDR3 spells CASGLGRDLFFF. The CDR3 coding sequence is TGTGCTAGTGGTTTGGGCCGGGACCTATTTTTCTTC. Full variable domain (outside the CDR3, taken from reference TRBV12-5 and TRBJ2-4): DARVTQTPRHKVTEMGQEVTMRCQPILGHNTVFWYRQTMMQGLELLAYFRNRAPLDDSGMPKDRFSAEMPDATLATLKIQPSEPRDSAVYFCASGLGRDLFFFGAGTRLSVL.

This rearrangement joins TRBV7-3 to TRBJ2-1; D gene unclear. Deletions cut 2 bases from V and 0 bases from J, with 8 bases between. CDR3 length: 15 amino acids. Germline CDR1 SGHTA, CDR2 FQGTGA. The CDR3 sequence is CASSLGSYSYNEQFF. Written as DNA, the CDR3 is TGTGCCAGCAGCTTAGGCAGCTACTCCTACAATGAGCAGTTCTTC. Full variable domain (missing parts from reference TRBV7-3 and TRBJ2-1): GAGVSQTPSNKVTEKGKYVELRCDPISGHTALYWYRQSLGQGPEFLIYFQGTGAADDSGLPNDRFFAVRPEGSVSTLKIQRTERGDSAVYLCASSLGSYSYNEQFFGPGTRLTVL.

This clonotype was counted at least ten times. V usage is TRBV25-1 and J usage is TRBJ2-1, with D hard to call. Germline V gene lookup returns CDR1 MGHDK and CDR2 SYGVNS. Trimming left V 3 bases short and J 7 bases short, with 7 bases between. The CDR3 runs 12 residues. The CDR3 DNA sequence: TGTGCCAGCAGTGAGTCTGGGAATGAGCAGTTCTTC. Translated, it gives CASSESGNEQFF.

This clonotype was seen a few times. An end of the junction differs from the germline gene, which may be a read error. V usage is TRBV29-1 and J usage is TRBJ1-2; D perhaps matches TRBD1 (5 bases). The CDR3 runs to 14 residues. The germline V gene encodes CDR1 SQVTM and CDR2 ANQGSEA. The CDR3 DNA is TGCGGCGTTGAAGACCCGGAAGGGGTTGTCGGCTACACCTTC. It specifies CGVEDPEGVVGYTF. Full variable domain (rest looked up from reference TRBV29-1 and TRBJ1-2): SAVISQKPSRDICQRGTSLTIQCQVDSQVTMMFWYRQQPGQSLTLIATANQGSEATYESGFVIDKFPISRPNLTFSTLTVSNMSPEDSSIYLCGVEDPEGVVGYTFGSGTRLTVV.

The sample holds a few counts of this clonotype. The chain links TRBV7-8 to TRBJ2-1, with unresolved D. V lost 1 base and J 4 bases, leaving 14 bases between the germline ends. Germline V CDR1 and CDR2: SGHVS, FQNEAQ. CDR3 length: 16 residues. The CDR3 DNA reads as TGTGCCAGCAGCTTAGACATGCGAACCAAGTACAATGAGCAGTTCTTC. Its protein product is CASSLDMRTKYNEQFF.

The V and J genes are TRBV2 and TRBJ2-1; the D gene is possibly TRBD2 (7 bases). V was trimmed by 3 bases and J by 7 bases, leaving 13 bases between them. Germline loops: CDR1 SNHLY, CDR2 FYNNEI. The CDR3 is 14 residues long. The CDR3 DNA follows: TGTGCCAGCAGTGATACGGGGGGCGGGAATGAGCAGTTCTTC. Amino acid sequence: CASSDTGGGNEQFF.

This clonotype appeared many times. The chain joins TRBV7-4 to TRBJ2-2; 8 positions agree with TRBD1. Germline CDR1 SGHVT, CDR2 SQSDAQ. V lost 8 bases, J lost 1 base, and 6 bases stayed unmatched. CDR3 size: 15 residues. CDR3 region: CASGPGTGNTGELFF. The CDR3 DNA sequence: TGTGCCAGCGGGCCCGGGACAGGGAACACCGGGGAGCTGTTTTTT.

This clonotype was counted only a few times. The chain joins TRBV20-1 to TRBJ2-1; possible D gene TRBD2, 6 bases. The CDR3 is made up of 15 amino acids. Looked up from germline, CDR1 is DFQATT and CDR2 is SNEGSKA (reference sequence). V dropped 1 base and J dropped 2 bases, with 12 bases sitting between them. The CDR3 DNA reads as TGCAGTGCTAGAGTTTGGAGGGCCCCCTACAATGAGCAGTTCTTC. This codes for CSARVWRAPYNEQFF.

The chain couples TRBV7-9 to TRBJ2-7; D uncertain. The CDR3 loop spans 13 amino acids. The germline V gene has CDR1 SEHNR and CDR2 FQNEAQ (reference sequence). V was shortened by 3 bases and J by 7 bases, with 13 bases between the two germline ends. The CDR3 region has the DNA TGTGCCAGCAGCTTTGTGGGGTTCCGAGAGCAGTACTTC. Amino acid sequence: CASSFVGFREQYF.

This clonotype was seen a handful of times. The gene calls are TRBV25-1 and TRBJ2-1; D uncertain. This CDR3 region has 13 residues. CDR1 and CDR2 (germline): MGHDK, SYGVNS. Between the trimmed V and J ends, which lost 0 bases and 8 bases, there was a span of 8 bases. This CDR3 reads CASSEYVGDEQFF. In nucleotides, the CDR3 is TGTGCCAGCAGTGAATATGTGGGTGATGAGCAGTTCTTC. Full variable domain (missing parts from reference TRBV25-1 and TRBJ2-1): EADIYQTPRYLVIGTGKKITLECSQTMGHDKMYWYQQDPGMELHLIHYSYGVNSTEKGDLSSESTVSRIRTEHFPLTLESARPSHTSQYLCASSEYVGDEQFFGPGTRLTVL.

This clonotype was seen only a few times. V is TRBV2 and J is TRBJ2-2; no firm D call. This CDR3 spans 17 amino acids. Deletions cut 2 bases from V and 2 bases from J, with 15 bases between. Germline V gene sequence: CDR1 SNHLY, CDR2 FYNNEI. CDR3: CASSESTWASNTGELFF. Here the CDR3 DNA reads TGTGCCAGCAGTGAAAGCACCTGGGCTTCAAACACCGGGGAGCTGTTTTTT. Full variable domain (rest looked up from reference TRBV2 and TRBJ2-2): EPEVTQTPSHQVTQMGQEVILRCVPISNHLYFYWYRQILGQKVEFLVSFYNNEISEKSEIFDDQFSVERPDGSNFTLKIRSTKLEDSAMYFCASSESTWASNTGELFFGEGSRLTVL.

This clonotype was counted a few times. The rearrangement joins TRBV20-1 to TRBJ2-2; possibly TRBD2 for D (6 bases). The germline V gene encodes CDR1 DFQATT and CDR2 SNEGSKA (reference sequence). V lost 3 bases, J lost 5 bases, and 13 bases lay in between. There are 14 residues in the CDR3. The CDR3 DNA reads TGCAGTGCTAGCGGGAGTCTTCGGACCGGGGAGCTGTTTTTT. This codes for CSASGSLRTGELFF.

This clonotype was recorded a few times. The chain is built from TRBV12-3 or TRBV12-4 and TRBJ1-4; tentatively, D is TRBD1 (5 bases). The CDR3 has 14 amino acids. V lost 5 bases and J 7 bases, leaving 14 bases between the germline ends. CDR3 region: CASSRDAGGEKLFF. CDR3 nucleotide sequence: TGTGCCAGCAGTAGGGACGCTGGGGGTGAAAAACTGTTTTTT.

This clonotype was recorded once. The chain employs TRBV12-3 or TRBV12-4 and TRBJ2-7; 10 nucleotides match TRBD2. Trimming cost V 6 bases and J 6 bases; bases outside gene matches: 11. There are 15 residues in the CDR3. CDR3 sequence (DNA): TGTGCCAGCAGACCCGCCGGGACTAGCGCTTGCGAGCAGTACTTC. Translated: CASRPAGTSACEQYF.

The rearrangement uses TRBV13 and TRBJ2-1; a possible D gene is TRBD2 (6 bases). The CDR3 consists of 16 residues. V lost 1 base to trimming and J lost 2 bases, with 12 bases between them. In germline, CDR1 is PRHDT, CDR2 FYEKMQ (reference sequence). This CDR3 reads CASSLAGLATYNEQFF. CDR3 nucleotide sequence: TGTGCCAGCAGCTTAGCGGGTCTAGCGACCTACAATGAGCAGTTCTTC.

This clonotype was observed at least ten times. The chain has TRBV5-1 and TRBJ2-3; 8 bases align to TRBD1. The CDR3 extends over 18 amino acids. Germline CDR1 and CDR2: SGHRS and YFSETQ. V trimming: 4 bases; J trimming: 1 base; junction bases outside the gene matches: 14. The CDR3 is CASSPDREVSGGTDTQYF. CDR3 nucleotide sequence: TGCGCCAGCAGCCCGGACAGGGAGGTCTCCGGGGGCACAGATACGCAGTATTTT.

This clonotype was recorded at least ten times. CDR3 residues: CASSLGGAGNYNEQFF. The CDR3 DNA reads TGTGCCAGCAGCCTGGGGGGGGCGGGAAACTACAATGAGCAGTTCTTC. The chain has TRBV7-6 and TRBJ2-1, with D perhaps TRBD2 (7 bases). This CDR3 comprises 16 residues. Germline lookup yields CDR1 SGHVS and CDR2 FNYEAQ. V dropped 5 bases and J dropped 3 bases, with 17 bases sitting between them.

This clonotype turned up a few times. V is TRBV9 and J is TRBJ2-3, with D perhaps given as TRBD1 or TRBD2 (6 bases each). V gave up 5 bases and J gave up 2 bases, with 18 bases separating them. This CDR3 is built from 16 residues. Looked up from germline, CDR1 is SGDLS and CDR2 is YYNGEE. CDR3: CASSWGAGDHTDTQYF. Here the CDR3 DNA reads TGTGCCAGCAGTTGGGGGGCAGGCGATCACACAGATACGCAGTATTTT.

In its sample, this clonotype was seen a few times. The CDR3 spells CASSERADTQYF. The CDR3 DNA follows: TGTGCCAGCAGTGAACGGGCAGATACGCAGTATTTT. J is TRBJ2-3 and V is TRBV27; D gene uncertain. V lost 5 bases and J 4 bases, leaving 7 bases between the germline ends. The CDR3 consists of 12 residues. CDR1 is MNHEY and CDR2 is SMNVEV in the germline V gene (reference sequence).

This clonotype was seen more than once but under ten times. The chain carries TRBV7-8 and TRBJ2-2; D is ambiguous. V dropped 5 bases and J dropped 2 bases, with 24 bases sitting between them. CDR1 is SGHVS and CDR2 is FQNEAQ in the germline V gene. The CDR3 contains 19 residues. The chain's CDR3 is CASSLVSLGVDENTGELFF. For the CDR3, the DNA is TGTGCCAGCAGCCTAGTTAGCCTTGGGGTCGACGAAAACACCGGGGAGCTGTTTTTT.

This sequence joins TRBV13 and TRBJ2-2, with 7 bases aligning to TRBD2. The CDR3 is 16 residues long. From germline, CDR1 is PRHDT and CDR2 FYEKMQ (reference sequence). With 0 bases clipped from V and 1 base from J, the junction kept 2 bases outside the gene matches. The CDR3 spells CASSLGRGGNTGELFF. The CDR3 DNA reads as TGTGCCAGCAGCTTAGGTCGCGGGGGGAACACCGGGGAGCTGTTTTTT.

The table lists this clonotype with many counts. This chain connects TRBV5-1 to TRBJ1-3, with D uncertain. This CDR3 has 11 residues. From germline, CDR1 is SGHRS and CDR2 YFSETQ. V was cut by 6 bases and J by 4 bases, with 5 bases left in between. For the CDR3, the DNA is TGCGCCAGCACCGCCGGAAACACCATATATTTT. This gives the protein CASTAGNTIYF.

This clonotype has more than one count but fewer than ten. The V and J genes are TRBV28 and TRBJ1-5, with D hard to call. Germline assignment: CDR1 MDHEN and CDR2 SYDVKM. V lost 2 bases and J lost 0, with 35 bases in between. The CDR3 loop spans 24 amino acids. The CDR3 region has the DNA TGTGCCAGCAGTTTACAGGCTCTGCTAATCCCCGTAGGCGCCTCCCCGTATAGCAATCAGCCCCAGCATTTT. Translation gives CASSLQALLIPVGASPYSNQPQHF.

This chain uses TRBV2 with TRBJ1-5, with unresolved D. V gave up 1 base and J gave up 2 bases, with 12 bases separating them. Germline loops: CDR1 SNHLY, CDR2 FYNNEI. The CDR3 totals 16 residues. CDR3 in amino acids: CASSEGMLLRNQPQHF. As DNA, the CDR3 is TGTGCCAGCAGTGAAGGCATGCTGCTGCGCAATCAGCCCCAGCATTTT.

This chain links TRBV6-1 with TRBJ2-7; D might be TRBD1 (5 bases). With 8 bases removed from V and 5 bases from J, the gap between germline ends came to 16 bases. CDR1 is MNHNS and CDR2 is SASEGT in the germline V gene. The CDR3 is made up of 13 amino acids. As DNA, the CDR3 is TGTGCCAGCGAAGGGGTACGACCTAACGAGCAGTACGTC. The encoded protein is CASEGVRPNEQYV.